The rows below give T cell receptor beta chains drawn from one sample of a study of CD8 T cells in ankylosing spondylitis. TCRdb recomputed calls from the 5' RACE reads with MiXCR, one row per CDR3 protein. The sample consists of about 540,000 distinct CDR3 sequences, 9.5% to 15% of them appearing once. The material sequenced was blood, either unsorted or a sorted T cell fraction (not recorded which). The receptors come from a male donor with ankylosing spondylitis. The CDR3 runs from the conserved cysteine through the conserved F or W. The order of the fields is clone size, J gene, D gene, V gene, CDR3 protein, CDR3 DNA. D genes are given only for firm matches. Rows may omit the clone size; those that give it use once, few, many or a size class.

clone size: many
J gene: TRBJ2-7
D gene: -
V gene: TRBV12-3/TRBV12-4
CDR3 protein: CASVKEGGSYEQYF
CDR3 DNA: TGTGCCAGCGTTAAAGAGGGGGGCTCCTACGAGCAGTACTTC

clone size: many
J gene: TRBJ2-1
D gene: -
V gene: TRBV2
CDR3 protein: CASREDSNNEQFF
CDR3 DNA: TGTGCCAGCAGGGAAGACTCTAACAATGAGCAGTTCTTC

clone size: few
J gene: TRBJ2-1
D gene: -
V gene: TRBV3-1
CDR3 protein: CASSQVHLTGEQFF
CDR3 DNA: TGTGCCAGCAGCCAAGTTCACCTAACGGGTGAGCAGTTCTTC

clone size: -
J gene: TRBJ2-1
D gene: -
V gene: TRBV24-1
CDR3 protein: CATSDPRAHEQFF
CDR3 DNA: TGTGCCACCAGTGACCCCAGGGCCCATGAGCAGTTCTTC

clone size: few
J gene: TRBJ2-3
D gene: TRBD2
V gene: TRBV11-3
CDR3 protein: CASMTGTSGSTDTQYF
CDR3 DNA: TGTGCCAGCATGACCGGGACTAGCGGGAGCACAGATACGCAGTATTTT

clone size: many
J gene: TRBJ2-7
D gene: TRBD1
V gene: TRBV10-3
CDR3 protein: CAIRWDSNSYEQYF
CDR3 DNA: TGTGCCATCAGGTGGGACAGCAACTCCTACGAGCAGTACTTC

clone size: -
J gene: TRBJ2-1
D gene: -
V gene: TRBV5-1
CDR3 protein: CAKSRMGQFF
CDR3 DNA: TGCGCCAAAAGTCGTATGGGGCAGTTCTTC

clone size: few
J gene: TRBJ2-1
D gene: TRBD2
V gene: TRBV6-1
CDR3 protein: CASSFLAGAYNEQFF
CDR3 DNA: TGTGCCAGCAGCTTTCTAGCGGGAGCCTACAATGAGCAGTTCTTC

clone size: few
J gene: TRBJ2-1
D gene: TRBD2
V gene: TRBV5-6
CDR3 protein: CASSLGLAGYPAQFF
CDR3 DNA: TGTGCCAGCAGCTTAGGACTAGCGGGCTACCCCGCGCAGTTCTTC

clone size: few
J gene: TRBJ2-3
D gene: -
V gene: TRBV7-9
CDR3 protein: CASGRGALETDTQYF
CDR3 DNA: TGTGCCAGCGGCCGAGGGGCGCTGGAAACAGATACGCAGTATTTT

clone size: few
J gene: TRBJ2-3
D gene: -
V gene: TRBV12-3/TRBV12-4
CDR3 protein: CASSPRGSGYTDTQYF
CDR3 DNA: TGTGCCAGCAGCCCCCGGGGTAGCGGCTACACAGATACGCAGTATTTT

clone size: -
J gene: TRBJ2-7
D gene: -
V gene: TRBV5-1
CDR3 protein: CASSSTTGYEQYF
CDR3 DNA: TGCGCCAGCAGCTCTACTACAGGGTACGAGCAGTACTTC

clone size: -
J gene: TRBJ1-2
D gene: -
V gene: TRBV20-1
CDR3 protein: CSAARREGSYGYTF
CDR3 DNA: TGCAGTGCCGCCCGTCGAGAGGGCAGCTATGGCTACACCTTC

clone size: few
J gene: TRBJ2-7
D gene: TRBD2
V gene: TRBV18
CDR3 protein: CASSPRTSGSHEQYF
CDR3 DNA: TGTGCCAGCTCACCACGTACTAGCGGGAGCCACGAGCAGTACTTC

clone size: few
J gene: TRBJ2-1
D gene: TRBD2
V gene: TRBV11-3
CDR3 protein: CASSTQREGNEQFF
CDR3 DNA: TGTGCCAGCAGCACTCAGCGGGAGGGGAATGAGCAGTTCTTC

clone size: many
J gene: TRBJ2-7
D gene: TRBD2
V gene: TRBV12-3/TRBV12-4
CDR3 protein: CASSATSRFGEQYF
CDR3 DNA: TGTGCCAGCAGTGCGACTAGCAGGTTCGGCGAGCAGTACTTC

clone size: -
J gene: TRBJ1-5
D gene: -
V gene: TRBV19
CDR3 protein: CASSPTVNQPQHF
CDR3 DNA: TGTGCCAGTAGTCCAACCGTCAATCAGCCCCAGCATTTT

clone size: -
J gene: TRBJ1-4
D gene: -
V gene: TRBV20-1
CDR3 protein: CSADRGDEKLFF
CDR3 DNA: TGCAGTGCCGACCGGGGGGATGAAAAACTGTTTTTT

clone size: many
J gene: TRBJ1-4
D gene: -
V gene: TRBV12-3/TRBV12-4
CDR3 protein: CASSQPAEEKLFF
CDR3 DNA: TGTGCCAGCAGTCAGCCTGCGGAGGAAAAACTGTTTTTT

clone size: -
J gene: TRBJ1-4
D gene: -
V gene: TRBV14
CDR3 protein: CASSQVKEKLFF
CDR3 DNA: TGTGCCAGCAGCCAAGTAAAGGAAAAACTGTTTTTT

clone size: -
J gene: TRBJ2-7
D gene: -
V gene: TRBV20-1
CDR3 protein: CSARNRGSSYEQYF
CDR3 DNA: TGCAGTGCTAGAAACCGGGGGAGCTCCTACGAGCAGTACTTC

clone size: -
J gene: TRBJ2-1
D gene: TRBD1
V gene: TRBV9
CDR3 protein: CASSARQGLSSYNEQFF
CDR3 DNA: TGTGCCAGCAGCGCCAGACAGGGCCTCAGCTCCTACAATGAGCAGTTCTTC

clone size: -
J gene: TRBJ1-3
D gene: -
V gene: TRBV6-5
CDR3 protein: CASSNLQFSGNTIYF
CDR3 DNA: TGTGCCAGCAGTAACTTACAGTTCTCTGGAAACACCATATATTTT

clone size: -
J gene: TRBJ2-1
D gene: TRBD2
V gene: TRBV11-2
CDR3 protein: CASSLGGLGVPKSYNEQFF
CDR3 DNA: TGTGCCAGCAGCTTAGGGGGACTAGGGGTTCCGAAATCCTACAATGAGCAGTTCTTC

clone size: few
J gene: TRBJ2-1
D gene: -
V gene: TRBV29-1
CDR3 protein: CSVRTESYNEQFF
CDR3 DNA: TGCAGCGTTCGGACTGAATCCTACAATGAGCAGTTCTTC

clone size: many
J gene: TRBJ2-3
D gene: -
V gene: TRBV5-1
CDR3 protein: CASSLVQSTDTQYF
CDR3 DNA: TGCGCCAGCAGCTTGGTTCAGAGCACAGATACGCAGTATTTT

clone size: few
J gene: TRBJ1-1
D gene: -
V gene: TRBV11-2
CDR3 protein: CASKAGGYLTNTEAFF
CDR3 DNA: TGTGCCAGCAAAGCTGGGGGGTATCTCACCAACACTGAAGCTTTCTTT

clone size: -
J gene: TRBJ2-1
D gene: TRBD2
V gene: TRBV28
CDR3 protein: CASSRAGLAGDNEQFF
CDR3 DNA: TGTGCCAGCAGTCGCGCAGGACTAGCGGGAGACAATGAGCAGTTCTTC

clone size: -
J gene: TRBJ1-2
D gene: -
V gene: TRBV29-1
CDR3 protein: CSSTLVGRGGYTF
CDR3 DNA: TGCAGCTCGACCTTAGTAGGAAGAGGCGGCTACACCTTC

clone size: many
J gene: TRBJ2-7
D gene: -
V gene: TRBV6-1
CDR3 protein: CASSEPAVNPEQYF
CDR3 DNA: TGTGCCAGCAGTGAACCCGCTGTTAATCCCGAGCAGTACTTC

clone size: many
J gene: TRBJ2-4
D gene: -
V gene: TRBV4-2
CDR3 protein: CASSQDPGNKVQYF
CDR3 DNA: TGTGCCAGCAGCCAAGATCCAGGGAATAAAGTTCAGTACTTC

clone size: few
J gene: TRBJ1-2
D gene: -
V gene: TRBV7-2
CDR3 protein: CASRPPIIPFYGYTF
CDR3 DNA: TGTGCCAGCCGACCCCCGATCATCCCCTTCTATGGCTACACCTTC

clone size: -
J gene: TRBJ2-1
D gene: TRBD1
V gene: TRBV6-1
CDR3 protein: CASLSGTGFYNEQFF
CDR3 DNA: TGTGCCTCATTGTCCGGGACAGGTTTTTACAATGAGCAGTTCTTC

clone size: few
J gene: TRBJ1-2
D gene: -
V gene: TRBV24-1
CDR3 protein: CATSDSGYRYGYTF
CDR3 DNA: TGTGCCACCAGTGATTCTGGGTATCGGTATGGCTACACCTTC

clone size: -
J gene: TRBJ2-2
D gene: TRBD2
V gene: TRBV3-1
CDR3 protein: CASSPLAGPTGELFF
CDR3 DNA: TGTGCCAGCAGCCCCCTAGCGGGACCCACCGGGGAGCTGTTTTTT

clone size: -
J gene: TRBJ2-5
D gene: -
V gene: TRBV7-6
CDR3 protein: CASSLAAVPQETQYF
CDR3 DNA: TGTGCCAGCAGCTTAGCAGCAGTCCCTCAAGAGACCCAGTACTTC

clone size: many
J gene: TRBJ2-3
D gene: TRBD2
V gene: TRBV5-1
CDR3 protein: CASSSGTRSTDTQYF
CDR3 DNA: TGCGCCAGCAGCTCCGGGACTAGAAGCACAGATACGCAGTATTTT

clone size: few
J gene: TRBJ2-1
D gene: -
V gene: TRBV5-6
CDR3 protein: CASSIGLGNEQFF
CDR3 DNA: TGTGCCAGCAGCATAGGACTGGGCAATGAGCAGTTCTTC

clone size: many
J gene: TRBJ1-5
D gene: -
V gene: TRBV4-2
CDR3 protein: CASSTRGGDLGNQPQHF
CDR3 DNA: TGTGCCAGCAGCACCCGGGGCGGTGATTTAGGCAATCAGCCCCAGCATTTT

clone size: few
J gene: TRBJ1-1
D gene: -
V gene: TRBV20-1
CDR3 protein: CSARDLGLNTEAFF
CDR3 DNA: TGCAGTGCTAGAGATCTGGGCCTAAACACTGAAGCTTTCTTT

clone size: many
J gene: TRBJ2-1
D gene: -
V gene: TRBV4-2
CDR3 protein: CASSLIGDWDNEQFF
CDR3 DNA: TGTGCCAGCAGCCTAATAGGGGACTGGGACAATGAGCAGTTCTTC

clone size: -
J gene: TRBJ2-1
D gene: -
V gene: TRBV20-1
CDR3 protein: CSARLDEQFF
CDR3 DNA: TGCAGTGCTAGGTTGGATGAGCAGTTCTTC

clone size: many
J gene: TRBJ1-6
D gene: -
V gene: TRBV6-1
CDR3 protein: CASSGQQGSPLHF
CDR3 DNA: TGTGCCAGCAGTGGACAGCAAGGATCCCCCCTCCACTTT

clone size: -
J gene: TRBJ2-2
D gene: -
V gene: TRBV14
CDR3 protein: CASSPRRVSNTGELFF
CDR3 DNA: TGTGCCAGCAGCCCCCGTCGGGTCTCGAACACCGGGGAGCTGTTTTTT

clone size: -
J gene: TRBJ1-5
D gene: -
V gene: TRBV4-1
CDR3 protein: CASSQGRGERNQPQHF
CDR3 DNA: TGCGCCAGCAGCCAAGGCAGGGGAGAACGCAATCAGCCCCAGCATTTT

clone size: -
J gene: TRBJ2-7
D gene: -
V gene: TRBV18
CDR3 protein: CASSPPGAGSYEQYF
CDR3 DNA: TGTGCCAGCTCACCGCCTGGGGCCGGGTCCTACGAGCAGTACTTC

clone size: -
J gene: TRBJ1-6
D gene: -
V gene: TRBV28
CDR3 protein: CASSLGGGNSDSPLHF
CDR3 DNA: TGTGCCAGCAGTTTAGGTGGGGGTAACTCTGATTCACCCCTCCACTTT

clone size: -
J gene: TRBJ2-1
D gene: TRBD2
V gene: TRBV12-3/TRBV12-4
CDR3 protein: CASRTSGRAGNEQFF
CDR3 DNA: TGTGCCAGCAGGACTAGCGGGAGGGCCGGAAATGAGCAGTTCTTC

clone size: -
J gene: TRBJ2-2
D gene: TRBD1
V gene: TRBV20-1
CDR3 protein: CSARENRGAGELFF
CDR3 DNA: TGCAGTGCTAGAGAAAACAGGGGGGCCGGGGAGCTGTTTTTT

clone size: few
J gene: TRBJ2-1
D gene: -
V gene: TRBV27
CDR3 protein: CASSLSLLAYNEQFF
CDR3 DNA: TGTGCCAGCAGTTTATCCCTTTTAGCCTACAATGAGCAGTTCTTC